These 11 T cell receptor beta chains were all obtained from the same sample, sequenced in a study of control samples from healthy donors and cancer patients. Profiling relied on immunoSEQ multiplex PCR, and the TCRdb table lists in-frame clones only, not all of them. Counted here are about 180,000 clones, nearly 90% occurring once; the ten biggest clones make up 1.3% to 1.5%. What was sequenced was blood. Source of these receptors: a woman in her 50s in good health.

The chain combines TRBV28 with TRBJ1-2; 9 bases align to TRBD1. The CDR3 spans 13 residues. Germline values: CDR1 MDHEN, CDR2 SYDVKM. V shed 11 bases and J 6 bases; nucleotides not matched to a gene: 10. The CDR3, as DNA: TGTGCCTATAGGACGGACAGGGGAGATGGCTACACCTTC. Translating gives CAYRTDRGDGYTF.

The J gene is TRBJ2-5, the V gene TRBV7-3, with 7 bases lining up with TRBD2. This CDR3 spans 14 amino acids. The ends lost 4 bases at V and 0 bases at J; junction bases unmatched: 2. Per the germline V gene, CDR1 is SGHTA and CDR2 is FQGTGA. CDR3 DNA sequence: TGTGCCAGCAGCTCGGGACTATACCAAGAGACCCAGTACTTC. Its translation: CASSSGLYQETQYF.

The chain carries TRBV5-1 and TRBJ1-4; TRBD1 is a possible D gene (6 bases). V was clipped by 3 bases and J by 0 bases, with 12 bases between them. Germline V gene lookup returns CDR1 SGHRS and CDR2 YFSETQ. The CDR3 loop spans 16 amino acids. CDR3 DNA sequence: TGCGCCAGCAGCTACAATCGACAGGCAACTAATGAAAAACTGTTTTTT. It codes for CASSYNRQATNEKLFF.

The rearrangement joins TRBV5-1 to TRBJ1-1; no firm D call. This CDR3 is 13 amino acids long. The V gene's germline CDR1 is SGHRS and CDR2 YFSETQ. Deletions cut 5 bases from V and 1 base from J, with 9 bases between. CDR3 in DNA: TGCGCCAGCAGGGAAGGACCGAACACTGAAGCTTTCTTT. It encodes CASREGPNTEAFF.

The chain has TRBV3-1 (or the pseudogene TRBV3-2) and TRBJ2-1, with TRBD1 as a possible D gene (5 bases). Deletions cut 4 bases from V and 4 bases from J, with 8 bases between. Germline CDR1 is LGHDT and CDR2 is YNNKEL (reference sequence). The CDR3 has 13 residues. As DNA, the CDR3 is TGTGCCAGCAGCCCTGACAGATACAATGAGCAGTTCTTC. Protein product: CASSPDRYNEQFF.

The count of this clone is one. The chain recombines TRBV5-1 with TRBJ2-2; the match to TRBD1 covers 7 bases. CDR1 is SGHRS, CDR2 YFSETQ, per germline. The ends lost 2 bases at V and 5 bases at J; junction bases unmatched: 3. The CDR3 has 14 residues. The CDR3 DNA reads TGCGCCAGCAGCTTAGACAGGGAAACCGGGGAGCTGTTTTTT. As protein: CASSLDRETGELFF.

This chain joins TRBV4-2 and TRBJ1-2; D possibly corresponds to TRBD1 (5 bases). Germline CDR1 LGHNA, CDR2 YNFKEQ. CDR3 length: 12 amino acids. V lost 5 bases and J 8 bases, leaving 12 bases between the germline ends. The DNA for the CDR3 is TGTGCCAGCAGCGACACAGGTGTGGGCTACACCTTC. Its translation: CASSDTGVGYTF.

This chain's CDR3 is CASSLAPGQGTHYGYTF. The CDR3, as DNA: TGTGCCAGCAGCTTAGCCCCGGGACAGGGGACGCATTATGGCTACACCTTC. The chain recombines TRBV7-2 with TRBJ1-2; 10 bases are shared with TRBD1. The CDR3 runs to 17 residues. Germline CDR1 and CDR2: SGHTA and FQGNSA. J gave up 5 bases and V 0 bases, and 9 bases lay outside the gene matches.

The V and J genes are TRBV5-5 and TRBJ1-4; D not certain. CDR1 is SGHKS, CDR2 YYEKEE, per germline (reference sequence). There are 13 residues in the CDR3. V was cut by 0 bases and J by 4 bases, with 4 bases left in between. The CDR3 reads CASSLGDNEKLFF. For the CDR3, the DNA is TGTGCCAGCAGCTTGGGGGATAATGAAAAACTGTTTTTT.

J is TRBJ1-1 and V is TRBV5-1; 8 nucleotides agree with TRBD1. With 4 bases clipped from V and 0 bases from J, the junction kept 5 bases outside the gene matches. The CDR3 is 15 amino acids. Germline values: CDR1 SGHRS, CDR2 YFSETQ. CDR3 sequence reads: CASSHGQGMNTEAFF. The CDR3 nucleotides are TGCGCCAGCAGCCACGGACAGGGTATGAACACTGAAGCTTTCTTT.

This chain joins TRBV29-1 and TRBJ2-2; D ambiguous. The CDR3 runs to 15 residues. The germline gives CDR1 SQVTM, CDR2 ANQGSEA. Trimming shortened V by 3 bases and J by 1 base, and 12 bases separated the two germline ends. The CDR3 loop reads CSVDRRDLNTGELFF. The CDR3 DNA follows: TGCAGCGTTGATCGTAGAGACCTGAACACCGGGGAGCTGTTTTTT.